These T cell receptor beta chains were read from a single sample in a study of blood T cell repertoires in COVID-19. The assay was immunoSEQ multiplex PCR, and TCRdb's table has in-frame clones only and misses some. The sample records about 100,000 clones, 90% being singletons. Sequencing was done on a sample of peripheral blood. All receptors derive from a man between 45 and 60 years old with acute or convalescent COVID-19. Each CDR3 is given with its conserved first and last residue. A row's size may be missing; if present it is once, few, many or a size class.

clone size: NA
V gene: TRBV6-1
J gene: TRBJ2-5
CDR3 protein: CASRTGVAPQETQYF

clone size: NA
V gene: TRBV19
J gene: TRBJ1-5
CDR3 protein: CASKEVNSNQPQHF

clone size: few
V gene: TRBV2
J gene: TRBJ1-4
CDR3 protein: CASIVGGNNEKLFF

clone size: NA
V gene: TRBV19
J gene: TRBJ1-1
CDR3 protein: CASSIAYTNTEAFF

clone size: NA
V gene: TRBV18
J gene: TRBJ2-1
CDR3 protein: CASSPTVLSYNEQFF

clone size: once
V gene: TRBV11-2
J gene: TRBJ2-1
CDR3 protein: CASSYYWTGSSYNEQFF

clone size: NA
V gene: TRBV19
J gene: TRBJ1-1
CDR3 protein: CASSVPAGVQMNTEAFF

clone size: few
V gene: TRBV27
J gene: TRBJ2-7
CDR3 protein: CASHTVRAATYEQYF

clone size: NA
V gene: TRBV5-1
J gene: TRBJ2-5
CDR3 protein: CASSLAFGSNRQYF

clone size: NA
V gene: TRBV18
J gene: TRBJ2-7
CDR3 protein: CASSPTTSPEQYF

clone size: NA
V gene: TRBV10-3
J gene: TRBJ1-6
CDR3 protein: CAISMQTGPDSPLHF

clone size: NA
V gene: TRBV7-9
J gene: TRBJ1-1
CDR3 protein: CASSSQGGYMNTEAFF

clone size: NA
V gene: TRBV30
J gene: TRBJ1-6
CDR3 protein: CAWSRQGPSPLHF

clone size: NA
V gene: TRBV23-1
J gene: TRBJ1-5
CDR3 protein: CASSQSATVYSNQPQHF

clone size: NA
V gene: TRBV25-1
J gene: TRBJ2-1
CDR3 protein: CASSEYGTSGGFF

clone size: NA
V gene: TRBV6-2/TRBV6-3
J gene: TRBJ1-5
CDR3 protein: CASSYNRDSNQPQHF

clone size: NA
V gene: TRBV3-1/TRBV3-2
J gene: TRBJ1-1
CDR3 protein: CASNSGTEAFF

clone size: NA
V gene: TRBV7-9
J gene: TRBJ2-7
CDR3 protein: CASSVSGTSYEQYF

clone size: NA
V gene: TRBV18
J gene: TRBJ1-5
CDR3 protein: CASSPGQGNRPQHF

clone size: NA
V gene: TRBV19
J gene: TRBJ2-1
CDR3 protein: CATEEGNEQFF

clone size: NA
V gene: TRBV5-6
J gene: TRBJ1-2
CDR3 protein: CASSLDGVRYGYTF

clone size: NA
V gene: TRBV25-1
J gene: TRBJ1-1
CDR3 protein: CASSLGGEAFF

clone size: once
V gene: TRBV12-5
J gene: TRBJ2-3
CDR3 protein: CASGPRGASGYTDTQYF

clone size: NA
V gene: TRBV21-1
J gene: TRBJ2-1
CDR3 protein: CASSKATGGASYNEQFF

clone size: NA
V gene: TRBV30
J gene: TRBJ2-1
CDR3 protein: CAWSSTYNEQFF

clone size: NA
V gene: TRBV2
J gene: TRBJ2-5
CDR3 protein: CASCGDSGETQYF

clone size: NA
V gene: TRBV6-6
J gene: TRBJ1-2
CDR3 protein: CASTSTQGREGYTF

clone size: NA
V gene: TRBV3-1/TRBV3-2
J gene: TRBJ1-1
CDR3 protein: CASSFVGQGRTEAFF